Presented here are 17 T cell receptor beta chains from one specimen sequenced in a study of T cell changes during pregnancy in multiple sclerosis. Clones were read by immunoSEQ multiplex PCR, and TCRdb kept only the in-frame ones, dropping some. The sample contains some 120,000 clones, 92% of which appear only once. The sequencing used peripheral blood, collected in the third trimester of pregnancy. Receptors were obtained from a female donor with multiple sclerosis, enrolled in a pregnancy study.

V is TRBV6-1 and J is TRBJ1-6; D gene unclear. Germline lookup yields CDR1 MNHNS and CDR2 SASEGT. The CDR3 extends over 14 amino acids. V gave up 3 bases and J gave up 0 bases, with 3 bases separating them. This chain's CDR3 is CASSDISYNSPLHF. The CDR3 nucleotides are TGTGCCAGCAGTGACATCTCCTATAATTCACCCCTCCACTTT.

V and J are TRBV30 and TRBJ1-2; 9 nucleotides agree with TRBD1. This CDR3 is 12 amino acids long. Germline loops: CDR1 GTSNPN, CDR2 SVGIG (reference sequence). V shed 5 bases and J 6 bases; nucleotides not matched to a gene: 4. The CDR3 reads CAWGQGRDGYTF. The CDR3 DNA reads as TGTGCCTGGGGACAGGGGAGGGATGGCTACACCTTC. Combining the CDR3 with reference TRBV30 and TRBJ1-2 gives the whole variable domain SQTIHQWPATLVQPVGSPLSLECTVEGTSNPNLYWYRQAAGRGLQLLFYSVGIGQISSEVPQNLSASRPQDRQFILSSKKLLLSDSGFYLCAWGQGRDGYTFGSGTRLTVV.

This rearrangement joins TRBV18 to TRBJ2-5; unclear D gene. Trimming stripped 0 bases from V and 1 base from J, with 9 bases between. Germline V gives CDR1 KGHSH, CDR2 LQKENI. The CDR3 totals 15 residues. The CDR3: CASSPPSSSQETQYF. DNA for the CDR3: TGTGCCAGCTCACCACCGTCCAGTTCCCAAGAGACCCAGTACTTC.

The rearrangement joins TRBV4-2 to TRBJ2-2, with D maybe TRBD1 (5 bases). Trimming removed 0 bases from V and 4 bases from J, with 12 bases in between. Germline CDR1 is LGHNA and CDR2 is YNFKEQ. This CDR3 comprises 16 residues. The CDR3 nucleotides read TGTGCCAGCAGCCAAGATGGGGCGATTCCCACCGGGGAGCTGTTTTTT. Protein: CASSQDGAIPTGELFF.

The rearrangement uses TRBV5-4 and TRBJ2-1; D is perhaps TRBD2 (6 bases). V shed 3 bases and J shed 4 bases, with 14 bases lying between them. From germline, CDR1 is SGHNT and CDR2 YYREEE (reference sequence). This CDR3 contains 15 residues. The CDR3 sequence: CASSSSPAGYNEQFF. The DNA of the CDR3 is TGTGCCAGCAGCTCATCCCCCGCGGGGTACAATGAGCAGTTCTTC.

The V gene is TRBV11-3, the J gene TRBJ1-1; D is unclear. Germline lookup yields CDR1 SGHNT and CDR2 YENEEA. V was trimmed by 2 bases and J by 3 bases, leaving 7 bases between them. The CDR3 has 13 residues. CDR3 region: CASSLSTDTEAFF. The CDR3 DNA reads as TGTGCCAGCAGCTTATCTACGGACACTGAAGCTTTCTTT.

A single count supports this clone. V is TRBV10-3 and J is TRBJ1-1, with 8 bases fitting TRBD1. This CDR3 is built from 14 residues. Germline-derived CDR1 and CDR2 are ENHRY and SYGVKD. The V segment lost 2 bases and the J segment 5 bases; nucleotides outside the gene matches: 4. CDR3 loop: CAISEPGGFTEAFF. CDR3 coding DNA: TGTGCCATCAGTGAGCCAGGGGGCTTTACTGAAGCTTTCTTT.

J is TRBJ1-5 and V is TRBV6-1; D perhaps matches TRBD1 (5 bases). The CDR3 contains 12 residues. Between the trimmed V and J ends, which lost 5 bases and 7 bases, there was a span of 9 bases. Germline CDR1 and CDR2: MNHNS and SASEGT. The CDR3 here is CASSPGRQPQHF. CDR3 coding DNA: TGTGCCAGCAGTCCAGGGCGGCAGCCCCAGCATTTT.

V and J are TRBV28 and TRBJ2-1, with D perhaps matching TRBD1 (5 bases). Germline loops: CDR1 MDHEN, CDR2 SYDVKM. This CDR3 comprises 12 residues. V was trimmed by 1 base and J by 12 bases, leaving 10 bases between them. CDR3 amino acids: CASSLSAQGQFF. In DNA form, the CDR3 reads TGTGCCAGCAGTTTATCTGCCCAGGGGCAGTTCTTC.

The DNA for the CDR3 is TGTGCCAGCAGCTTTAATACGGTCGATGGCTACACCTTC. Translated: CASSFNTVDGYTF. The chain employs TRBV5-4 and TRBJ1-2; D is ambiguous. The V end was cut by 2 bases, the J end by 6 bases, with 11 bases between. Germline V gene data show CDR1 as SGHNT and CDR2 as YYREEE (reference sequence). The CDR3 is made up of 13 amino acids. Using reference TRBV5-4 and TRBJ1-2 for the parts outside the CDR3, the full variable domain is ETGVTQSPTHLIKTRGQQVTLRCSSQSGHNTVSWYQQALGQGPQFIFQYYREEENGRGNFPPRFSGLQFPNYSSELNVNALELDDSALYLCASSFNTVDGYTFGSGTRLTVV.

The chain carries TRBV5-6 and TRBJ1-4, with D perhaps TRBD1 (5 bases). Trimming pared 2 bases from V and 9 bases from J, leaving 8 bases between. This CDR3 comprises 12 residues. Germline CDR1 is SGHDT and CDR2 is YYEEEE. This CDR3 is CASSFSGKKLFF. The CDR3 region has the DNA TGTGCCAGCAGCTTCTCAGGGAAAAAACTGTTTTTT. The full variable domain, rest sourced from reference TRBV5-6 and TRBJ1-4, is DAGVTQSPTHLIKTRGQQVTLRCSPKSGHDTVSWYQQALGQGPQFIFQYYEEEERQRGNFPDRFSGHQFPNYSSELNVNALLLGDSALYLCASSFSGKKLFFGSGTQLSVL.

This chain links TRBV6-1 with TRBJ2-7; D is perhaps TRBD2 (5 bases). CDR1 and CDR2 (germline): MNHNS, SASEGT. CDR3 length: 14 residues. Trimming took 4 bases from V and 4 from J, leaving 14 bases between them. CDR3 nucleotide sequence: TGTGCCAGCAGTGTGGAGAGGGCCAGGTACGAGCAGTACTTC. Translated: CASSVERARYEQYF.

This chain connects TRBV6-5 to TRBJ2-7, with D unresolved. The CDR3 has 14 amino acids. The V end lost 0 bases, the J end lost 0 bases, and 6 bases lay between the germline ends. Germline lookup yields CDR1 MNHEY and CDR2 SVGAGI. The CDR3 DNA follows: TGTGCCAGCAGTTACTCCACTCCCTCCTACGAGCAGTACTTC. Residues: CASSYSTPSYEQYF.

V is TRBV5-6 and J is TRBJ2-1; D remains ambiguous. The germline V and J ends were trimmed by 1 base and 3 bases, with 5 bases remaining between them. This CDR3 region has 13 residues. In germline, CDR1 is SGHDT, CDR2 YYEEEE. The CDR3 DNA sequence: TGTGCCAGCAGCTTGAGCTACTACAATGAGCAGTTCTTC. This encodes CASSLSYYNEQFF.

The chain combines TRBV4-2 with TRBJ2-1; TRBD2 matches at 7 bases. The V gene end was trimmed by 0 bases and the J gene end by 3 bases; junction bases not matched to a gene: 8. The CDR3 contains 17 residues. Germline V gene sequence: CDR1 LGHNA, CDR2 YNFKEQ. The CDR3 DNA is TGTGCCAGCAGCCAAGAGCCTAGCGGACATATCTACAATGAGCAGTTCTTC. Amino acids: CASSQEPSGHIYNEQFF.

The rearrangement uses TRBV7-9 and TRBJ2-1; TRBD1 agrees at 7 bases. CDR1 is SEHNR and CDR2 is FQNEAQ in the germline V gene (reference sequence). J lost 9 bases, V lost 1 base, and 6 bases had no gene match. The CDR3 extends over 14 amino acids. CDR3 sequence: CASSLGQGNSEQFF. The CDR3 bases are TGTGCCAGCAGCTTAGGACAGGGTAACAGTGAGCAGTTCTTC.

CDR3 DNA: TGTGCCTGGAGTGTAGAGGTATGGGGCGGAGTCAGTGGCTACACCTTC. Translating gives CAWSVEVWGGVSGYTF. The rearrangement uses TRBV30 and TRBJ1-2; maybe TRBD1 (5 bases). V shed 0 bases and J shed 7 bases, with 21 bases lying between them. The CDR3 loop spans 16 amino acids. Germline V gene sequence: CDR1 GTSNPN, CDR2 SVGIG (reference sequence).